Each of the 17 T cell receptor beta chains below was sequenced from the same sample in a study of OX40 agonist ivuxolimab in advanced cancers. Sequencing was performed with immunoSEQ multiplex PCR; in TCRdb, only in-frame clones are kept and a portion is missing. The sample shows about 55,000 clones, about nine tenths of them seen only once. Sequencing used CD4+ or CD8+ T cells sorted from blood, obtained in a trial of the OX40 agonist ivuxolimab. These receptors were taken from an adult with an advanced solid tumor such as melanoma, head and neck, liver or kidney cancer.

The V call is TRBV14, the J call TRBJ2-7; D remains ambiguous. Germline CDR1 and CDR2: SGHDN and FVKESK. Trimming cost V 0 bases and J 2 bases, with 11 bases left between them. The CDR3 extends over 15 amino acids. The CDR3 reads CASSQDHGPTYEQYF. The CDR3 nucleotides read TGTGCCAGCAGCCAAGACCACGGCCCTACCTACGAGCAGTACTTC.

The chain combines TRBV11-3 with TRBJ2-2; D gene ambiguous. The germline V gene has CDR1 SGHNT and CDR2 YENEEA. This CDR3 spans 12 amino acids. The V end lost 5 bases, the J end lost 3 bases, and 4 bases lay between the germline ends. For the CDR3, the DNA is TGTGCCAGCAGCCTTCACACCGGGGAGCTGTTTTTT. Amino acid sequence: CASSLHTGELFF.

The chain links TRBV5-1 to TRBJ2-5, with 7 positions matching TRBD2. The CDR3 is 15 residues long. The V and J ends lost 1 base and 5 bases, in that order; junction bases with no gene match: 8. Germline CDR1 reads SGHRS; CDR2 reads YFSETQ. The CDR3 sequence: CASSLTVGGGETQYF. The CDR3 DNA sequence: TGCGCCAGCAGCTTGACGGTCGGGGGAGGGGAGACCCAGTACTTC.

The rearrangement links TRBV5-6 to TRBJ2-7; D is perhaps TRBD2 (5 bases). CDR1 is SGHDT and CDR2 is YYEEEE in the germline V gene. CDR3 length equals 14 residues. V gave up 7 bases and J gave up 0 bases, with 14 bases separating them. The CDR3 DNA sequence: TGTGCCAGCCAAGTCGGGATGGTCTCCTACGAGCAGTACTTC. This translates into CASQVGMVSYEQYF.

The V gene is TRBV7-6, the J gene TRBJ2-1; 11 bases are shared with TRBD2. The CDR3 length is 17 residues. CDR1 and CDR2 (germline): SGHVS, FNYEAQ. V was clipped by 1 base and J by 0 bases; unmatched bases: 2. The CDR3 sequence is CASSLGGLAASYNEQFF. Written as DNA, the CDR3 is TGTGCCAGCAGCTTAGGGGGACTAGCGGCCTCCTACAATGAGCAGTTCTTC.

The CDR3 DNA sequence: TGTGCCAGCAGCTTATTAGGGGCGCCATACAATGAGCAGTTCTTC. It is translated as CASSLLGAPYNEQFF. The chain employs TRBV7-6 and TRBJ2-1; D may be TRBD1 (5 bases). The CDR3 runs to 15 residues. CDR1 is SGHVS, CDR2 FNYEAQ, per germline. Trimming shortened V by 2 bases and J by 4 bases, and 12 bases separated the two germline ends.

This chain connects TRBV14 to TRBJ2-1; TRBD2 matches at 16 bases. Germline trimming cut 3 bases from V and 8 bases from J; bases unmatched to any gene: 10. Germline values: CDR1 SGHDN, CDR2 FVKESK. The CDR3 spans 18 residues. In nucleotides, the CDR3 is TGTGCCAGCAGCCAGCCCGGGACTAGCGGGAGGGCCCGTGATGAGCAGTTCTTC. Translation: CASSQPGTSGRARDEQFF. The full variable domain, in which reference TRBV14 and TRBJ2-1 provide the parts outside the CDR3, is EAGVTQFPSHSVIEKGQTVTLRCDPISGHDNLYWYRRVMGKEIKFLLHFVKESKQDESGMPNNRFLAERTGGTYSTLKVQPAELEDSGVYFCASSQPGTSGRARDEQFFGPGTRLTVL.

This clone was detected only once. The chain is built from TRBV7-3 and TRBJ2-3; TRBD1 or TRBD2 may be the D gene (5 bases each). Per germline, CDR1 SGHTA and CDR2 FQGTGA. V was clipped by 3 bases and J by 2 bases, with 9 bases between them. The CDR3 length is 14 residues. The CDR3 DNA is TGTGCCAGCAGCTTGAACGGGGCCACAGATACGCAGTATTTT. Amino acid sequence: CASSLNGATDTQYF. Full variable domain (remainder filled in from reference TRBV7-3 and TRBJ2-3): GAGVSQTPSNKVTEKGKYVELRCDPISGHTALYWYRQSLGQGPEFLIYFQGTGAADDSGLPNDRFFAVRPEGSVSTLKIQRTERGDSAVYLCASSLNGATDTQYFGPGTRLTVL.

The sample holds a few counts of this clone. The chain has TRBV9 and TRBJ2-3, with D perhaps TRBD1 (6 bases). V gave up 4 bases and J gave up 7 bases, with 25 bases separating them. This CDR3 has 17 residues. Germline CDR1 and CDR2: SGDLS and YYNGEE. CDR3 bases: TGTGCCAGCAGCATACTACCGGGACAACAGTCTCGAAATACGCAGTATTTT. Protein sequence: CASSILPGQQSRNTQYF.

The chain uses TRBV19 and TRBJ1-2; D unresolved. Germline V lookup: CDR1 LNHDA, CDR2 SQIVND (reference sequence). The CDR3 has 14 residues. V was pared by 3 bases and J by 7 bases, with 15 bases between. The CDR3: CASSILPPQPGYTF. For the CDR3, the DNA is TGTGCCAGTAGTATCCTCCCGCCTCAGCCTGGCTACACCTTC. The whole variable domain, remainder taken from reference TRBV19 and TRBJ1-2, is DGGITQSPKYLFRKEGQNVTLSCEQNLNHDAMYWYRQDPGQGLRLIYYSQIVNDFQKGDIAEGYSVSREKKESFPLTVTSAQKNPTAFYLCASSILPPQPGYTFGSGTRLTVV.

The chain employs TRBV29-1 and TRBJ2-7; D may be TRBD1 or TRBD2 (5 bases each). Trimming took 4 bases from V and 5 from J, leaving 12 bases between them. Germline CDR1 reads SQVTM; CDR2 reads ANQGSEA. The CDR3 has 12 residues. The CDR3 DNA sequence: TGCAGCGTTGTGCCTGGGACCGACGAGCAGTACTTC. It codes for CSVVPGTDEQYF.

This chain connects TRBV6-5 to TRBJ2-7, with TRBD1 matching over 9 bases. In germline, CDR1 is MNHEY, CDR2 SVGAGI. This CDR3 comprises 15 residues. The V gene end was trimmed by 5 bases and the J gene end by 6 bases; junction bases not matched to a gene: 11. In nucleotides, the CDR3 is TGTGCCAGCAGTCCCTCCGGGACAGGGTTTAGCGAGCAGTACTTC. Its translation: CASSPSGTGFSEQYF.

This chain joins TRBV6-1 and TRBJ2-7; TRBD2 matches at 10 bases. This CDR3 comprises 17 residues. V lost 4 bases, J lost 6 bases, and 15 bases stayed unmatched. Germline V gene data show CDR1 as MNHNS and CDR2 as SASEGT. The CDR3 loop reads CASSVRGLASSLLEQYF. Here the CDR3 DNA reads TGTGCCAGCAGTGTCCGGGGACTAGCGAGCTCTCTCCTCGAGCAGTACTTC.

The V call is TRBV19, the J call TRBJ2-1; 11 nucleotides align to TRBD2. Germline trimming cut 10 bases from V and 5 bases from J; bases unmatched to any gene: 10. Germline loops: CDR1 LNHDA, CDR2 SQIVND (reference sequence). The CDR3 sequence is 15 residues long. CDR3 sequence: CATRGGLAGHNEQFF. CDR3 nucleotides: TGTGCCACCAGGGGCGGACTAGCGGGTCACAATGAGCAGTTCTTC.

This chain links TRBV28 with TRBJ2-7; D gene ambiguous. Germline V gene sequence: CDR1 MDHEN, CDR2 SYDVKM. CDR3 size: 11 residues. V was clipped by 3 bases and J by 7 bases, with 7 bases between them. This CDR3 is CASSLLREQYF. CDR3 nucleotides: TGTGCCAGCAGTTTGCTACGTGAGCAGTACTTC.

The V call is TRBV6-1, the J call TRBJ2-7; D possibly corresponds to TRBD1 (5 bases). Germline assignment: CDR1 MNHNS and CDR2 SASEGT. Between the trimmed V and J ends, which lost 3 bases and 0 bases, there was a span of 18 bases. The CDR3 runs 17 residues. CDR3 sequence: CASSEGLVIPISYEQYF. As DNA, the CDR3 is TGTGCCAGCAGTGAGGGGCTCGTCATCCCCATCTCCTACGAGCAGTACTTC.

This rearrangement joins TRBV28 to TRBJ1-2; D remains ambiguous. The ends were cut back, 6 bases at V and 10 bases at J, with 18 bases in the middle. CDR3 length equals 13 residues. The V gene's germline CDR1 is MDHEN and CDR2 SYDVKM. The CDR3 loop is CASSPPPWVDYTF. The CDR3 DNA reads TGTGCCAGCAGCCCTCCCCCATGGGTTGACTACACCTTC.